The next 2 T cell receptor beta chains were all read from a single sample in a study of human T cells and chemical hapten exposure. The time point here: patch test 2, 6 weeks after DPC sensitization. Treatment indicated: therapeutic diphenylcyclopropenone sensitization with weekly scalp DPC. TCRdb reanalysed the RACE reads using MiXCR and keeps one entry per CDR3 protein. The sample contains 140,000 or so distinct CDR3 sequences, about 11% of which appear only once. Material: whole blood, obtained in connection with sensitization to the hapten diphenylcyclopropenone (DPC). The receptors derive from a woman between 45 and 60 years old with alopecia areata. Some clones in this sample may be carry-over from other donors' samples.

The chain links TRBV5-1 to TRBJ2-1; D might be TRBD2 (6 bases). The V gene's germline CDR1 is SGHRS and CDR2 YFSETQ. The CDR3 consists of 15 residues. V lost 0 bases and J 2 bases, leaving 9 bases between the germline ends. In DNA, the CDR3 is TGCGCCAGCAGCTTGGAACTAGCTCCCTACAATGAGCAGTTCTTC. It translates to CASSLELAPYNEQFF. Based on the CDR3 plus reference TRBV5-1 and TRBJ2-1, the full variable domain is KAGVTQTPRYLIKTRGQQVTLSCSPISGHRSVSWYQQTPGQGLQFLFEYFSETQRNKGNFPGRFSGRQFSNSRSEMNVSTLELGDSALYLCASSLELAPYNEQFFGPGTRLTVL.

In this sample, this clonotype turned up many times. The rearrangement uses TRBV29-1 and TRBJ1-1, with a weak D call TRBD1 (6 bases). CDR1 and CDR2 (germline): SQVTM, ANQGSEA. CDR3 length: 12 amino acids. Trimming removed 7 bases at V and 4 bases at J, with 13 bases between. CDR3 protein: CSGGGEGTEAFF. The DNA for the CDR3 is TGCAGCGGAGGGGGTGAGGGCACTGAAGCTTTCTTT.